This TCR beta chain was observed in a study of memory CD4+ T cells and cytomegalovirus serostatus. The wider study: Healthy Belgian adult donors included several CMV-positive and around 25 CMV-negative people.

The CDR3 has 15 residues. Measured with immunoSEQ multiplex PCR; TCRdb has only the in-frame clones, and not every one. Found here are 35,000 to 45,000 clones, 79% of them singletons; the top ten hold around 1.1%. Single viable CD3+CD4+CD8-CD45RO+ cells were sorted as the memory CD4+ T cells. The sample taken for sequencing was memory CD4+ T cells from blood. The gene calls are TRBV21-1 and TRBJ2-1; the table calls TRBD1, which could not be checked here. TRBV21-1 is tagged as a pseudogene. This TCR derives from an adult in good health and CMV-seronegative. CDR3 DNA: TGTGCCAGCAGAGAGAAACAGGGTTTCATAGATGAGCAGTTCTTC. Residues: CASREKQGFIDEQFF.